Listed below are T cell receptor beta chains from one sample, sequenced in a study of regulatory T cells in long-lasting Graves disease. TCRdb ran MiXCR on the multiplex PCR reads and lists one entry per CDR3 protein. The table includes 500,000 to 700,000 distinct CDR3 sequences, about 30% detected once. The starting material was peripheral blood mononuclear cells (PBMCs), obtained when the disease was refractory, from a patient treated with antithyroid drugs. The receptors come from a female donor with Graves disease. Each CDR3 is given with its conserved first and last residue. A D gene is named only where the DNA matches it firmly. Not every row has a clone size; where given, it reads once, few, many or a size class.

J gene: TRBJ1-5
clone size: NA
V gene: TRBV5-6
D gene: NA
CDR3 protein: CASSLGYGNQPQHF
CDR3 DNA: TGTGCCAGCAGCTTGGGGTATGGCAATCAGCCCCAGCATTTT

J gene: TRBJ1-6
clone size: few
V gene: TRBV7-2
D gene: NA
CDR3 protein: CASSLESGINSPLHF
CDR3 DNA: TGTGCCAGCAGCTTAGAGTCAGGAATTAATTCACCCCTCCACTTT

J gene: TRBJ1-2
clone size: NA
V gene: TRBV27
D gene: TRBD1
CDR3 protein: CASRRDRDHLNYGYTF
CDR3 DNA: TGTGCCAGCAGGCGGGACAGGGATCACTTGAACTATGGCTACACCTTC

J gene: TRBJ1-1
clone size: once
V gene: TRBV10-2
D gene: TRBD1
CDR3 protein: CAIKQGTNTEAFF
CDR3 DNA: TGCGCCATTAAACAGGGGACGAACACTGAAGCTTTCTTT

J gene: TRBJ2-2
clone size: NA
V gene: TRBV2
D gene: NA
CDR3 protein: CASRGTRETGELFF
CDR3 DNA: TGTGCCAGCAGGGGGACTCGAGAAACCGGGGAGCTGTTTTTT

J gene: TRBJ1-5
clone size: NA
V gene: TRBV12-3/TRBV12-4
D gene: NA
CDR3 protein: CASSLEVSGSNQPQHF
CDR3 DNA: TGTGCCAGCAGTTTGGAGGTCTCGGGGAGCAATCAGCCCCAGCATTTT

J gene: TRBJ2-3
clone size: few
V gene: TRBV20-1
D gene: NA
CDR3 protein: CSARRQDPSTDTQYF
CDR3 DNA: TGCAGTGCTAGAAGACAAGACCCTAGCACAGATACGCAGTATTTT

J gene: TRBJ2-7
clone size: NA
V gene: TRBV19
D gene: NA
CDR3 protein: CASSIRGAKDYEQYF
CDR3 DNA: TGTGCCAGTAGTATCCGGGGGGCGAAGGACTACGAGCAGTACTTC

J gene: TRBJ1-2
clone size: NA
V gene: TRBV6-5
D gene: NA
CDR3 protein: CASSYSNIADIYGYTF
CDR3 DNA: TGTGCCAGCAGTTACTCTAATATCGCGGACATCTATGGCTACACCTTC

J gene: TRBJ1-2
clone size: many
V gene: TRBV20-1
D gene: NA
CDR3 protein: CSASGRSIGGYTF
CDR3 DNA: TGCAGTGCTAGTGGCAGGAGCATTGGGGGCTACACCTTC

J gene: TRBJ1-1
clone size: few
V gene: TRBV28
D gene: TRBD1
CDR3 protein: CASSSGGQRNTEAFF
CDR3 DNA: TGTGCCAGCAGTTCCGGGGGACAGAGGAACACTGAAGCTTTCTTT

J gene: TRBJ1-4
clone size: many
V gene: TRBV7-8
D gene: NA
CDR3 protein: CASSLAFEKLFF
CDR3 DNA: TGTGCCAGCAGCTTAGCCTTCGAAAAACTGTTTTTT

J gene: TRBJ2-7
clone size: few
V gene: TRBV6-2/TRBV6-3
D gene: NA
CDR3 protein: CASSSQGPEQYF
CDR3 DNA: TGTGCCAGCAGTTCACAGGGCCCCGAGCAGTACTTC